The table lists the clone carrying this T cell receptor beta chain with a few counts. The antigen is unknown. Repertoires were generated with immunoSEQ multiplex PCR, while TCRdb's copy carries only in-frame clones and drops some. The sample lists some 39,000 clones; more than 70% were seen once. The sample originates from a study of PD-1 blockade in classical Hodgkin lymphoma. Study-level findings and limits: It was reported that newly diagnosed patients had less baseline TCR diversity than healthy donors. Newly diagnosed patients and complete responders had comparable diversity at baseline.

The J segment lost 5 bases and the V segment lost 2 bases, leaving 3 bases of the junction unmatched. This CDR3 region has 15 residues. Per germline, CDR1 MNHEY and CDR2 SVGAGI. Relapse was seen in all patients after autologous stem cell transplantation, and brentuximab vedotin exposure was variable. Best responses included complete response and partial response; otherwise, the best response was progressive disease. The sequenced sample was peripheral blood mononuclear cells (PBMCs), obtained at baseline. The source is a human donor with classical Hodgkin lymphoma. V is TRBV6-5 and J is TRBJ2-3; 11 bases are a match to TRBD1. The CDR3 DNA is TGTGCCAGCAGTTACGGACAGGGGGCTTTAGATACGCAGTATTTT. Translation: CASSYGQGALDTQYF.